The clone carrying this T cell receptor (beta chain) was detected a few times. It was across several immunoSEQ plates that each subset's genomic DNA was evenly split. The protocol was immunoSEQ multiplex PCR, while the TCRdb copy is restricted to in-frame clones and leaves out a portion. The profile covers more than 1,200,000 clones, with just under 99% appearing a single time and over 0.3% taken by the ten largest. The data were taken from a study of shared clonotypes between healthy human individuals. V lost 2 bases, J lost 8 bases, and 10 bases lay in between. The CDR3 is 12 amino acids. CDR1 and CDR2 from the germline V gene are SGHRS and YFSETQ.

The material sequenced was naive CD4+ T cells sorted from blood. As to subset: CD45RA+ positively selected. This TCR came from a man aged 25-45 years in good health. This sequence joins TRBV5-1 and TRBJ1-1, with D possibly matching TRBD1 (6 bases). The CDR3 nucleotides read TGCGCCAGCAGCTTAACACAGGGAGAAGCTTTCTTT. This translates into CASSLTQGEAFF.